This is a list of T cell receptor beta chains from one sample in a study of blood T cell repertoires in COVID-19. Method: immunoSEQ multiplex PCR; TCRdb's copy keeps in-frame clones and lacks some. The sample has 500,000 to 600,000 clones, around nine tenths seen once. Sequencing was performed on peripheral blood. The source is a woman in her 50s with COVID-19, enrolled during active disease. Each CDR3 is given with its conserved first and last residue. The D gene is left open where the match is weak. A clone size is listed for some rows: how often the clone was seen (once, few, many), or a class if it is expanded.

TRBV6-2/TRBV6-3	TRBJ1-1	NA	TRBD1	TGTGCCAGCAGTTACCTCAGGGGGCGGGCTGAAGCTTTCTTT	CASSYLRGRAEAFF
TRBV5-5	TRBJ2-2	NA	NA	TGTGCCAGCAGCTTGATAGACTTCAGCGGGGAGCTGTTTTTT	CASSLIDFSGELFF
TRBV5-8	TRBJ2-7	NA	NA	TGTGCCAGCAGCTCGGATAGATTCGGGACTTCTTACGAGCAGTACTTC	CASSSDRFGTSYEQYF
TRBV6-6	TRBJ2-4	NA	NA	TGTGCCAGCACCCGAGAACAGATTCAGTACTTC	CASTREQIQYF
TRBV28	TRBJ2-1	NA	TRBD2	TGTGCCAGCAGTCCAGGGGTGACTAGCGGGGGGTCATATGAGCAGTTCTTC	CASSPGVTSGGSYEQFF
TRBV24-1	TRBJ2-5	once	TRBD2	TGTGCCACCAGTGATTTGTCGCGGGGGGAGACCCAGTACTTC	CATSDLSRGETQYF
TRBV3-1/TRBV3-2	TRBJ1-2	NA	TRBD1	TGTGCCAGCAGCCAAGATCCGGACAGGGGAGCTGGCTACACCTTC	CASSQDPDRGAGYTF
TRBV19	TRBJ1-5	NA	NA	TGTGCCAGTAGTATTGCGGGGGAGAACCAGCCCCAGCATTTT	CASSIAGENQPQHF
TRBV3-1/TRBV3-2	TRBJ2-1	NA	NA	TGTGCCAGCAGCCAGAGCGTAGGAGTTTGGCCTCTTGAGCAGTTCTTC	CASSQSVGVWPLEQFF
TRBV3-1/TRBV3-2	TRBJ1-1	NA	TRBD1	TGTGCCAGCAGCCAGGAGGACAGGGGGACGAACACTGAAGCTTTCTTT	CASSQEDRGTNTEAFF
TRBV2	TRBJ2-1	NA	NA	TGTGCCAGCGTCCCAGCTAGCTCCTACAATGAGCAGTTCTTC	CASVPASSYNEQFF
TRBV6-5	TRBJ1-2	NA	TRBD1	TGTGCCAGCAGTTACTCTGCAGGGGGAGATGGCTACACCTTC	CASSYSAGGDGYTF
TRBV5-1	TRBJ1-4	few	NA	TGCGCCAGCAGCTTAGGTCCGGCGGGGTACGGGGAAAAACTGTTTTTT	CASSLGPAGYGEKLFF
TRBV5-1	TRBJ2-2	NA	TRBD1	TGCGCCAGCAGCTCACAGGGGGCTGGCGGGGAGCTGTTTTTT	CASSSQGAGGELFF
TRBV6-5	TRBJ2-1	NA	TRBD2	TGTGCCAGCATAGCGGGGGAAGATAATGAGCAGTTCTTC	CASIAGEDNEQFF
TRBV12-5	TRBJ1-2	NA	TRBD1	TGTGCTAGTGGTTTGGGTGGCGGGGACAGGAGAACATATGGCTACACCTTC	CASGLGGGDRRTYGYTF
TRBV5-1	TRBJ2-3	NA	TRBD1	TGCGCCAGCACCCTGGAGACAGGGGGTTACCTCACAGATACGCAGTATTTT	CASTLETGGYLTDTQYF
TRBV29-1	TRBJ1-1	once	NA	TGCAGCGTTTACACGAACACTGAAGCTTTCTTT	CSVYTNTEAFF
TRBV5-1	TRBJ1-2	NA	TRBD1	TGCGCCAGCAGCCTAGCCGGGACAGGGAGAACCTTC	CASSLAGTGRTF
TRBV7-9	TRBJ2-2	NA	TRBD1	TGTGCCAGCAGCTTACCCAACAGGGGGCTTGGCGGGGAGCTGTTTTTT	CASSLPNRGLGGELFF
TRBV24-1	TRBJ2-2	NA	TRBD2	TGTGCCACCAGTGATGCACCTGGGGCGGGGGCCGGGGAGCTGTTTTTT	CATSDAPGAGAGELFF
TRBV3-1/TRBV3-2	TRBJ1-4	NA	NA	TGTGCCAGCAGCCGAAGACGGGAGGCGGAAAAACTGTTTTTT	CASSRRREAEKLFF
TRBV18	TRBJ2-1	NA	TRBD2	TGTGCCAGCTCATCAGCTAGCGGGGGGGCCTACAATGAGCAGTTCTTC	CASSSASGGAYNEQFF
TRBV5-4	TRBJ1-1	NA	NA	TGTGCCAGCAGCTGGGACTGGGCGAACACTGAAGCTTTCTTT	CASSWDWANTEAFF
TRBV18	TRBJ2-3	NA	NA	TGTGCCAGCTCCCCACGAGGTGGAGATACGCAGTATTTT	CASSPRGGDTQYF
TRBV19	TRBJ2-1	NA	TRBD2	TGTGCCAGTAAGGAGCGGGGGTTCAATGAGCAGTTCTTC	CASKERGFNEQFF
TRBV29-1	TRBJ2-3	NA	NA	TGCAGCGCCGACTCGACAGGGACGGGGGCAGATACGCAGTATTTT	CSADSTGTGADTQYF